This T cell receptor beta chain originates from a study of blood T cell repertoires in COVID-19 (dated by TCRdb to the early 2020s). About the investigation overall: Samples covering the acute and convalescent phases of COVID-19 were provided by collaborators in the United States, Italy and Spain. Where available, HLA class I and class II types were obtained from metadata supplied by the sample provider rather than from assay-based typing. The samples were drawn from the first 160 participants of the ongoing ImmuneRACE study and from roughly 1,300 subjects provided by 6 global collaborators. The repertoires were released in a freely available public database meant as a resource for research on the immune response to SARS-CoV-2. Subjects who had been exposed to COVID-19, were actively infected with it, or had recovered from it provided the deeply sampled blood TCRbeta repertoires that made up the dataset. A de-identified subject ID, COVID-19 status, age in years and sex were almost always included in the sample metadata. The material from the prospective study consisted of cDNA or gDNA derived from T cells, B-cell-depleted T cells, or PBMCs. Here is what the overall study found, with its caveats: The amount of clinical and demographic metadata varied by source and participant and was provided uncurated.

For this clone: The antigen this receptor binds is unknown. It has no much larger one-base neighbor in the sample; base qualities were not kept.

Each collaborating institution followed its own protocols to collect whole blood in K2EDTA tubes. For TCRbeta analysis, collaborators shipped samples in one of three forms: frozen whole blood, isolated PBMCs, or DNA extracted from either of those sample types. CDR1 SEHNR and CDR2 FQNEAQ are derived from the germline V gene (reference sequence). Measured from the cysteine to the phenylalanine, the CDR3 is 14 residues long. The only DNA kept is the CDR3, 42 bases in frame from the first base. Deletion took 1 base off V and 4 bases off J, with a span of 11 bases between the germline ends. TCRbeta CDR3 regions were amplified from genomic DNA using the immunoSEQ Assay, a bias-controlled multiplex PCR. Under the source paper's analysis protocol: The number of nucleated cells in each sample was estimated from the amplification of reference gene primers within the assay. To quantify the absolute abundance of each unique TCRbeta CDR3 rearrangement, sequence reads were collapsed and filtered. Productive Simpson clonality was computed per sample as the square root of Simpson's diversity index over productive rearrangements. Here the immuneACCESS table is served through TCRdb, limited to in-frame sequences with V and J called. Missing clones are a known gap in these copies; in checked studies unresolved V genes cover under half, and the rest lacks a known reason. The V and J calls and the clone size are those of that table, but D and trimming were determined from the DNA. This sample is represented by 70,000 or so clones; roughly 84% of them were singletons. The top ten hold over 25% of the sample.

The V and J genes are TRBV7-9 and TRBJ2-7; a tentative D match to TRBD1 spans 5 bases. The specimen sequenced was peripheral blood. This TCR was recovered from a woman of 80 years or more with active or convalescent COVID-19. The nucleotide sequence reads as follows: TGTGCCAGCAGCTTAGTGCCAGGGTCATACGAGCAGTACTTC. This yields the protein CASSLVPGSYEQYF. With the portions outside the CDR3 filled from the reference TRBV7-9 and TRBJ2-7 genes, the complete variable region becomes DTGVSQNPRHKITKRGQNVTFRCDPISEHNRLYWYRQTLGQGPEFLTYFQNEAQLEKSRLLSDRFSAERPKGSFSTLEIQRTEQGDSAMYLCASSLVPGSYEQYFGPGTRLTVT.